Given below is one TCR beta chain in context. Which antigen it targets is not known. It has no much larger one-base neighbor in the sample; base qualities were not kept. Ophthalmopathy patients had moderately to severely active disease, Clinical Activity Score of at least 3, NOSPECS grade of at least 4, and duration under 3 months. Patients with uncontrolled infections, other autoimmune diseases, pregnancy or lactation were excluded. Clinical symptoms, serum thyroxine and TRAb, thyroid ultrasound, and orbital computed tomography formed the basis for the diagnoses. PBMCs were isolated from about 9.2 ml of fresh peripheral blood by Ficoll-Paque density gradient centrifugation. Trizol reagent was used to extract total RNA, and RNA quality was then checked on an Agilent 2100 Bioanalyzer. Its CDR3 holds 18 amino acids, cysteine through phenylalanine. Solely the CDR3 DNA is kept, with 54 bases framed from the first base. Looking up the germline V gene yields CDR1 MDHEN and CDR2 SYDVKM. The trim is 7 bases for V and 4 bases for J, with a gap of 26 bases between the germline ends.

These data originate in a study of T cells in Graves' hyperthyroidism and ophthalmopathy (dated by TCRdb to about 2019). Regarding the study in general: Peripheral blood was collected at initial diagnosis, before any treatment. In addition, the study compared T-cell repertoires in thyroid tissue and in blood from several Graves' hyperthyroidism patients. After sampling, hyperthyroidism patients received methimazole starting at 30 mg daily, and ophthalmopathy patients received high-dose intravenous methylprednisolone. The paper describes TCR Vbeta CDR3 sequencing of about 140 peripheral blood samples, made up of about 40 ophthalmopathy patients, 70 to 75 hyperthyroidism patients and about 17 progressor patients. The 100 or so discovery patients were randomly split 7:3 into training and test sets. TCR V-J signatures able to tell the groups apart were searched for in a discovery cohort of approximately 95 patients, of whom 43 had Graves' ophthalmopathy and about 60 had stable Graves' hyperthyroidism. An independent validation cohort of around 19 hyperthyroidism patients and 15 or so patients who later progressed to ophthalmopathy tested prospective prediction of ophthalmopathy.

The full study reports these points: Most expanded thyroid clonotypes (frequency above 0.001) were also detected in blood, a finding suggesting that blood repertoires may reflect thyroid immune responses. In validation, the model predicted progression to ophthalmopathy a median of roughly six months before onset, with about 71% sensitivity and nearly 75% specificity. No statistical method was used to set the sample size in advance, and investigators knew the group allocation. In cross-validation, a model built on a 13 V-J signature told ophthalmopathy apart from stable hyperthyroidism with 87.88% sensitivity and around 83% specificity, and in testing the same model reached 80%/75%.

TCR beta CDR3 regions were amplified from RNA transcripts. The TCR CDR3 was subjected to a first round of RT-PCR using the HTBI primer set and the Qiagen OneStep RT-PCR kit. Libraries were constructed in a second round of multiplex PCR, after which size selection and purification were carried out. Paired-end sequencing of the libraries was performed with 100 bp reads on an Illumina HiSeq2000. The study's processing was this. SOAPnuke was used to process the raw data, removing reads that contained adapters or uncalled bases, had a mean Phred below 15, or lacked an exact match to the constant primer or identifier. COPE v1.2.5 was used to merge the high-quality paired reads, and each unique nucleotide sequence was defined as a clonotype. MiTCR v1.1 was used to align clonotypes to the IMGT TRBV, TRBD and TRBJ reference segments. Only V-J combinations with frequency above 0.0001, covering 99% to 99.2% of repertoires, were analysed. A TCS score was defined as the ratio of F50 (clonal expansion) to E x V (chaos), with BLOSUM62-based TCRdist applied between CDR3 peptides within each V-J. Welch's t-statistics and random forest reduced approximately 520 V-J features to roughly 13, which were used in a naive Bayes classifier (R e1071). The public reads were quality trimmed at Q25 with fastp and then assembled into clones with MiXCR by TCRdb, keeping productive beta chains. When rows share a CDR3 protein, they turn into one entry using the most common DNA and genes. The V and J calls were not made by the authors but by TCRdb's processing. Within this sample are 500,000 or so distinct CDR3 sequences, with 17% of them counted one time only. The top ten hold approximately 15% of the sample.

Sequenced: blood. Recombination joined TRBV28 with TRBJ2-1; D gene: possibly TRBD2, on 7 matching bases. This sequence originates from a young woman with Graves' ophthalmopathy. The sequence in DNA is TGTGCCAGCACCCCTAAGGGAGGGGGGTGGGGAATTTACAATGAGCAGTTCTTC. Translated, this gives CASTPKGGGWGIYNEQFF.